The 12 T cell receptor beta chains below come from one sample, sequenced in a study of CD8 T cells in ankylosing spondylitis. Via MiXCR, TCRdb re-called the 5' RACE reads, giving one row per CDR3 protein. The sample has 310,000 or so distinct CDR3 sequences; approximately 20% are singletons. Input material: blood, either unsorted or a sorted T cell fraction (not recorded which). The receptors shown here come from a male donor with ankylosing spondylitis or in good health (not recorded which).

This rearrangement joins TRBV7-2 to TRBJ1-4, with D possibly matching TRBD1 (6 bases). This CDR3 region has 15 residues. V lost 6 bases, J lost 4 bases, and 15 bases lay in between. CDR1 SGHTA and CDR2 FQGNSA come from the germline V gene. CDR3 DNA: TGTGCCAGCAGGAATGTGGGGGCTTATAATGAAAAACTGTTTTTT. Translation: CASRNVGAYNEKLFF.

The sample holds many counts of this clonotype. The genes are TRBV5-5 and TRBJ2-1; 8 bases match TRBD2. Unmatched junction bases numbered 6, after V lost 4 bases and J lost 0 bases. CDR1 and CDR2 (germline): SGHKS, YYEKEE (reference sequence). The CDR3 is made up of 16 amino acids. This CDR3 reads CASSISGVSSYNEQFF. Here the CDR3 DNA reads TGTGCCAGCAGCATTAGCGGGGTGAGCTCCTACAATGAGCAGTTCTTC.

The table lists this clonotype with a count of one. The chain uses TRBV2 and TRBJ1-4; D uncertain. This CDR3 is 15 amino acids long. V was trimmed by 5 bases and J by 7 bases, leaving 17 bases between them. Germline V gene sequence: CDR1 SNHLY, CDR2 FYNNEI. The CDR3 is CASSTTLPTTEKLFF. Written as DNA, the CDR3 is TGTGCCAGCAGTACGACTCTCCCCACAACTGAAAAACTGTTTTTT.

This chain joins TRBV27 and TRBJ2-3; 10 positions match TRBD2. This CDR3 is built from 16 residues. The V and J ends lost 4 bases and 5 bases, in that order; junction bases with no gene match: 9. Germline loops: CDR1 MNHEY, CDR2 SMNVEV (reference sequence). The CDR3 reads CASSSLSGRRGDTQYF. The CDR3 region has the DNA TGTGCCAGCAGTTCCCTTAGCGGGAGGCGAGGAGATACGCAGTATTTT.

This clonotype was counted a few times. CDR3 in amino acids: CSVETSAYTDTQYF. CDR3 DNA sequence: TGCAGCGTCGAAACTAGCGCGTACACAGATACGCAGTATTTT. The chain recombines TRBV29-1 with TRBJ2-3, with 7 nucleotides matching TRBD2. This CDR3 contains 14 residues. Germline CDR1 is SQVTM and CDR2 is ANQGSEA. V lost 6 bases to trimming and J lost 2 bases; unmatched junction nucleotides: 8.

This sequence joins TRBV20-1 and TRBJ2-5, with TRBD2 matching 7 bases. This CDR3 comprises 13 residues. Germline loops: CDR1 DFQATT, CDR2 SNEGSKA (reference sequence). Germline trimming cut 5 bases from V and 2 bases from J; bases unmatched to any gene: 5. CDR3 residues: CSAWWGGQETQYF. Here the CDR3 DNA reads TGCAGTGCTTGGTGGGGGGGGCAAGAGACCCAGTACTTC.

This sequence joins TRBV5-1 and TRBJ2-3, with 8 bases fitting TRBD2. This CDR3 contains 12 residues. The J segment lost 9 bases and the V segment lost 4 bases, leaving 4 bases of the junction unmatched. The germline CDR1 and CDR2 sequences are SGHRS and YFSETQ. CDR3 DNA sequence: TGCGCCAGCAGCCCCGGGACTAGGACGCAGTATTTT. As protein: CASSPGTRTQYF.

This clonotype showed up just a few times. J is TRBJ2-1 and V is TRBV20-1, with 12 nucleotides matching TRBD2. Per germline, CDR1 DFQATT and CDR2 SNEGSKA (reference sequence). Trimming took 3 bases from V and 12 from J; bases not matched to a gene: 9. The CDR3 is 14 residues long. The CDR3 is CSASFLAGGGGQFF. In DNA, the CDR3 is TGCAGTGCTAGTTTTCTAGCGGGAGGGGGGGGGCAGTTCTTC.

At least ten counts were recorded for this clonotype. The V gene is TRBV7-8, the J gene TRBJ2-3; 10 nucleotides agree with TRBD2. Germline lookup yields CDR1 SGHVS and CDR2 FQNEAQ. V shed 3 bases and J 1 base; nucleotides not matched to a gene: 7. The CDR3 is 17 residues long. The CDR3 coding sequence is TGTGCCAGCAGCTTTCCTGTAGCGGGAGGCCGCACAGATACGCAGTATTTT. Protein product: CASSFPVAGGRTDTQYF.

This chain connects TRBV11-2 to TRBJ2-1; 10 nucleotides match TRBD2. The germline V gene has CDR1 SGHAT and CDR2 FQNNGV. Trimming cost V 5 bases and J 2 bases; bases outside gene matches: 6. This CDR3 has 16 amino acids. The CDR3 DNA is TGTGCCAGCAGCCGGACTAGCGGAATTACCTACAATGAGCAGTTCTTC. It specifies CASSRTSGITYNEQFF.

The rearrangement links TRBV24-1 to TRBJ2-1; perhaps TRBD2 as D (5 bases). CDR1 KGHDR and CDR2 SFDVKD come from the germline V gene. V lost 6 bases and J 10 bases, leaving 9 bases between the germline ends. This CDR3 is built from 11 residues. The CDR3 DNA sequence: TGTGCCACCAGTAGAGGGTTCGAGCAGTTCTTC. Translating gives CATSRGFEQFF.

This clonotype was observed at least ten times. This sequence joins TRBV20-1 and TRBJ2-1, with TRBD2 as a possible D gene (5 bases). This CDR3 contains 13 residues. The germline V gene has CDR1 DFQATT and CDR2 SNEGSKA (reference sequence). Trimming left V 5 bases short and J 8 bases short, with 16 bases between. The CDR3 nucleotides are TGCAGTGCTGGCCCCACTAGTGACGATGAGCAGTTCTTC. Translation: CSAGPTSDDEQFF.